This record concerns one TCR beta chain sequence. No cognate antigen has been identified for it. The sample holds no much larger clone one base away, and base qualities are not on file. Each donor gave one peripheral blood draw, roughly 110 mL on average, collected into heparinised tubes. A BD FACSAria II was used to sort naive, central memory, regulatory and stem cell-like memory CD4+ T cells with a panel that included CD45RO, CCR7, CD25, CD127, CD95 and CD27. All sorted populations exceeded 98% purity. PBMCs were separated immediately by Lymphoprep density gradient centrifugation and were stained directly, without being cultured. Samples were stained and sorted in pairs, with one healthy donor and one patient per experiment, so that batch effects were minimized. This sample is part of a study of beta chain features in type 1 diabetes (dated by TCRdb to 2017 to 2018). Regarding the research as a whole: Mean age, gender distribution, total cell number and subset yield were not different between patients and healthy donors. A total of some 110 million sorted cells were examined across all samples, and the number of cells per subset was strongly correlated with RNA yield. The study compared the TCRB repertoires of sorted circulating CD4+ T cell subsets in recently diagnosed type 1 diabetes patients with those in matched healthy donors. Regulatory and stem cell-like memory subsets were isolated from only 8 patients and roughly 8 healthy donors, whereas naive and central memory subsets came from all 28 donors.

Study-level results and caveats: Naive, central memory and regulatory TCRB repertoires appeared to be more alike among patients than among healthy donors. At VDJ recombination sites, type 1 diabetes patients had fewer insertions and more deleted nucleotides, which implies abnormalities in thymic rearrangement. In all four CD4+ subsets, TCRB CDR3 length was moderately but significantly shorter in type 1 diabetes patients. PCR may preferentially amplify shorter templates, but because patient and control samples were amplified and corrected together, any resulting skew would affect both groups equally. Only small numbers of individuals were included in the HLA sub-analyses, which left unresolved whether HLA type had any influence on TCRB rearrangement. Because cDNA was sequenced instead of genomic DNA, activated cells with high expression could be over-represented, although the groups did not differ in activation or CD3 levels.

V is clipped by 5 bases and J by 0 bases, and the sequence between their germline boundaries is 10 bases long. The CDR3 holds 14 amino acids from the cysteine to the phenylalanine. The retained sequence is limited to the CDR3, 42 bases, with the frame set at the first base. CDR1 and CDR2, per the germline V gene (reference sequence), are SEHNR and FQNEAQ. The entire isolated RNA was reverse transcribed using the High Capacity cDNA Reverse Transcription Kit, and thus expressed TCRB transcripts were sequenced. Naive, central memory and regulatory T cell samples underwent deep immunoSEQ sequencing, averaging about 3.5 million total reads per sample. Sorted cells were lysed in RLT buffer, and RNA was extracted using DNase-treated RNeasy Micro or Mini kits according to cell number. Each cell subset was processed separately to prevent cross-contamination, with patient and healthy donor samples processed together. The immunoSEQ multiplex PCR was used to amplify TCRB sequences from cDNA, yielding 87-bp fragments that span the CDR3 region. Sequencing of the amplicons was performed on the Illumina HiSeq platform. On the study's bioinformatics: Synthetic template baselines were used to correct PCR bias computationally, reads within Hamming distance 2 were collapsed, and singletons that could not be merged were discarded. Reads were aligned against IMGT so that V, D and J genes, CDR3 length and insertions or deletions at six rearrangement sites could be assigned. Within each subset, clonotype counts were normalized to sorted cell number, and only after that were true diversity and Gini coefficients computed with the tcR R package. The overlap coefficient, calculated on TCRB nucleotide sequences, was used to measure repertoire sharing. Out-of-frame TCRB sequences from naive cells were analyzed to stand in for the pre-selection repertoire. TCRdb obtained this table from immuneACCESS and retained in-frame rearrangements with V and J assigned. These tables miss some clones; where compared with another copy, unresolved V genes account for less than half of the shortfall, and the remainder is unexplained. V and J calls and clone size are copied from that table; D and trimming were computed from the DNA. The sample data list 600,000 to 700,000 clones, and under 15% of these were observed just once. Of the sample, approximately 0.02% is held by the ten largest clones.

The clonotype comes from a man between 18 and 29 years old with type 1 diabetes. The rearrangement combines TRBV7-9 with TRBJ1-2; the D gene identity is not certain. Sequencing used naive CD4+ T cells from blood. This sample's cell subset or site label indicates: true naive CD4+ T cells. Here is the DNA: TGTGCCAGCAGCCCCCAGCCGACTAACTATGGCTACACCTTC. Translation gives CASSPQPTNYGYTF.